These 12 T cell receptor beta chains were sequenced from one sample in a study of cytomegalovirus exposure and HLA in healthy donors. A multiplex PCR was run with 60 Vbeta primers and 13 Jbeta primers. Clones were sequenced by immunoSEQ multiplex PCR, and TCRdb holds only the in-frame ones, with some missing. The sample includes about 140,000 clones, 80% seen only once; the top ten take around 5%. Sequencing was performed on PBMCs. The receptors come from a male donor in good health and CMV-seronegative.

The rearrangement links TRBV6-5 to TRBJ2-1; D call uncertain. Germline CDR1 is MNHEY and CDR2 is SVGAGI. Between the trimmed V and J ends, which lost 0 bases and 9 bases, there was a span of 9 bases. The CDR3 covers 13 residues. CDR3 amino acids: CASSYSRVGEQFF. The DNA of the CDR3 is TGTGCCAGCAGTTACTCCCGGGTGGGTGAGCAGTTCTTC.

As DNA, the CDR3 is TGTGCCAGCGGGGACATCGGCGATCAGCCCCAGCATTTT. Protein sequence: CASGDIGDQPQHF. The V and J genes are TRBV6-1 and TRBJ1-5, with a tentative D call TRBD1 (6 bases). V shed 8 bases and J shed 5 bases, with 13 bases lying between them. In germline, CDR1 is MNHNS, CDR2 SASEGT. The CDR3 consists of 13 residues.

This CDR3 reads CASSGGRTGRKTQYF. CDR3 nucleotides: TGTGCCAGCAGTGGTGGGAGGACAGGGAGGAAGACCCAGTACTTC. This chain links TRBV25-1 with TRBJ2-5; 8 bases match TRBD1. V lost 4 bases to trimming and J lost 6 bases; unmatched junction nucleotides: 10. CDR1 is MGHDK, CDR2 SYGVNS, per germline. The CDR3 spans 15 residues. The whole variable domain, filled in from reference TRBV25-1 and TRBJ2-5, reads EADIYQTPRYLVIGTGKKITLECSQTMGHDKMYWYQQDPGMELHLIHYSYGVNSTEKGDLSSESTVSRIRTEHFPLTLESARPSHTSQYLCASSGGRTGRKTQYFGPGTRLLVL.

In nucleotides, the CDR3 is TGTGCCAGCAGTTACCAAGGGACTAGCGGGGTCTCGGCCCAGTACTTC. Its protein product is CASSYQGTSGVSAQYF. The chain couples TRBV6-5 to TRBJ2-5, with 13 nucleotides matching TRBD2. The CDR3 has 16 amino acids. V lost 2 bases and J lost 9; bases outside the gene matches: 9. Germline CDR1 reads MNHEY; CDR2 reads SVGAGI.

CDR3 protein: CASSALTGAGNTIYF. Written as DNA, the CDR3 is TGTGCCAGCAGCGCGTTGACGGGGGCTGGAAACACCATATATTTT. This chain links TRBV9 with TRBJ1-3, with a tentative D call TRBD1 (5 bases). Trimming took 3 bases from V and 2 from J, leaving 12 bases between them. The CDR3 loop spans 15 amino acids. Germline V CDR1 and CDR2: SGDLS, YYNGEE.

The chain uses TRBV7-9 and TRBJ2-1; 9 bases match TRBD1. With 5 bases clipped from V and 5 bases from J, the junction kept 4 bases outside the gene matches. The CDR3 sequence is 14 residues long. CDR1 is SEHNR and CDR2 is FQNEAQ in the germline V gene (reference sequence). This CDR3 reads CASSARDRDNEQFF. CDR3 bases: TGTGCCAGCAGCGCCCGGGACAGGGACAATGAGCAGTTCTTC.

This clone was seen more than once but under ten times. J is TRBJ2-7 and V is TRBV18, with D maybe TRBD2 (5 bases). The ends were cut back, 3 bases at V and 5 bases at J, with 11 bases in the middle. The CDR3 is 13 residues long. CDR1 is KGHSH and CDR2 is LQKENI in the germline V gene. CDR3: CASSPGVIDEQYF. In nucleotides, the CDR3 is TGTGCCAGCTCACCCGGGGTAATCGACGAGCAGTACTTC.

The chain is built from TRBV2 and TRBJ2-3, with 8 bases lining up with TRBD2. V gave up 7 bases and J gave up 2 bases; unmatched junction bases: 2. Germline V gene lookup returns CDR1 SNHLY and CDR2 FYNNEI. The CDR3 consists of 13 residues. The CDR3 bases are TGTGCCAGCACGGGGGGGAACACAGATACGCAGTATTTT. Its translation is CASTGGNTDTQYF.

V and J are TRBV18 and TRBJ1-1; 9 bases line up with TRBD1. J gave up 11 bases and V 6 bases, and 13 bases lay outside the gene matches. The germline gives CDR1 KGHSH, CDR2 LQKENI. The length of the CDR3 is 14 residues. The CDR3 protein is CASSIRDRDGLAFF. The CDR3 DNA sequence: TGTGCCAGCTCGATCCGGGACAGGGATGGGTTGGCTTTCTTT.

The chain uses TRBV28 and TRBJ1-4, with 10 nucleotides matching TRBD1. J was trimmed by 2 bases and V by 4 bases; bases with no gene match: 7. This CDR3 spans 17 amino acids. Per germline, CDR1 MDHEN and CDR2 SYDVKM. CDR3 sequence reads: CASSSGQGVSTNEKLFF. The CDR3, as DNA: TGTGCCAGCAGTTCAGGACAGGGGGTCAGCACTAATGAAAAACTGTTTTTT.

The J gene is TRBJ1-4, the V gene TRBV14; D uncertain. CDR1 and CDR2 (germline): SGHDN, FVKESK. The CDR3 runs to 14 residues. Trimming took 4 bases from V and 8 from J, leaving 14 bases between them. The CDR3 DNA reads as TGTGCCAGCAGCCCACAAACTCCGGGAGAAAAACTGTTTTTT. Translated, it gives CASSPQTPGEKLFF. Full variable domain (rest looked up from reference TRBV14 and TRBJ1-4): EAGVTQFPSHSVIEKGQTVTLRCDPISGHDNLYWYRRVMGKEIKFLLHFVKESKQDESGMPNNRFLAERTGGTYSTLKVQPAELEDSGVYFCASSPQTPGEKLFFGSGTQLSVL.

The CDR3 DNA sequence: TGTGCCAGCAGTCCTACCCCCCGGGAGACCCAGTACTTC. Translation gives CASSPTPRETQYF. The chain recombines TRBV6-5 with TRBJ2-5, with unresolved D. There are 13 residues in the CDR3. Germline CDR1 reads MNHEY; CDR2 reads SVGAGI. The ends were cut back, 5 bases at V and 5 bases at J, with 12 bases in the middle.